This T cell receptor (beta chain) was retrieved from a study of technical replicates of blood from a few donors. Using immunoSEQ multiplex PCR, the repertoire was profiled, and TCRdb retains in-frame clones only, with some absent. The sample carries tens of thousands of clones, roughly 90% recorded once. This CDR3 is built from 14 residues. Germline V CDR1 and CDR2: SEHNR, FQNEAQ (reference sequence). V lost 5 bases, J lost 6 bases, and 13 bases lay in between. Sequencing was carried out using PBMCs. This chain uses TRBV7-9 with TRBJ1-4; D is unclear. This receptor was taken from a human donor in good health. Some clones in this sample may be carry-over from other donors' samples. CDR3 sequence: CASSQTGKDEKLFF. CDR3 coding DNA: TGTGCCAGCAGCCAAACGGGGAAGGATGAAAAACTGTTTTTT.